Following are 18 T cell receptor beta chains from one sample sequenced in a study of blood T cell repertoires in COVID-19. Generated by immunoSEQ multiplex PCR, the TCRdb table keeps only in-frame clones and is missing some. The sample includes around 60,000 clones, roughly 90% of them seen just once. Specimen: peripheral blood. The source of these receptors is a human donor in a cohort sampled during active COVID-19.

The CDR3 DNA sequence: TGTGCCAGTAGTATTCCCCCCAGACACGAAGGGGGCCAAGAGACCCAGTACTTC. Encoded protein: CASSIPPRHEGGQETQYF. The chain couples TRBV19 to TRBJ2-5, with a weak D call TRBD1 (6 bases). CDR3 length equals 18 residues. V lost 3 bases to trimming and J lost 1 base, with 21 bases between them. Germline lookup yields CDR1 LNHDA and CDR2 SQIVND (reference sequence).

Note on this clone: Germline and junction disagree at one end, which may indicate a read error. DNA of the CDR3: TGTGCCATCAGCATAGAGCGGGGGCCTTCCTACAATGAGCAGTTCTTC. It encodes CAISIERGPSYNEQFF. The genes are TRBV7-9 and TRBJ2-1, with TRBD2 identical over 8 bases. This CDR3 spans 16 amino acids. The germline gives CDR1 SEHNR, CDR2 FQNEAQ (reference sequence).

The chain uses TRBV5-1 and TRBJ2-7; 8 bases map to TRBD1. The CDR3 is 14 residues long. V was clipped by 7 bases and J by 1 base; unmatched bases: 7. The germline V gene encodes CDR1 SGHRS and CDR2 YFSETQ. The CDR3 sequence is CASAYGQGSYEQYF. The CDR3 DNA reads TGCGCCAGCGCCTACGGACAGGGATCCTACGAGCAGTACTTC.

This clone was seen more than once but under ten times. J is TRBJ2-7 and V is TRBV5-1, with D hard to call. V lost 0 bases to trimming and J lost 0 bases, with 10 bases between them. CDR1 SGHRS and CDR2 YFSETQ come from the germline V gene. The CDR3 is made up of 15 amino acids. CDR3: CASSLDHPSSYEQYF. The CDR3 DNA reads as TGCGCCAGCAGCTTGGATCATCCGAGCTCCTACGAGCAGTACTTC. The full variable domain, with the rest looked up from reference TRBV5-1 and TRBJ2-7, is KAGVTQTPRYLIKTRGQQVTLSCSPISGHRSVSWYQQTPGQGLQFLFEYFSETQRNKGNFPGRFSGRQFSNSRSEMNVSTLELGDSALYLCASSLDHPSSYEQYFGPGTRLTVT.

The rearrangement uses TRBV9 and TRBJ1-5; perhaps TRBD1 as D (5 bases). Germline V gene lookup returns CDR1 SGDLS and CDR2 YYNGEE. The V and J ends lost 0 bases and 1 base respectively, with 8 bases between them. This CDR3 region has 15 residues. The CDR3 DNA sequence: TGTGCCAGCAGCGTAGCAGGGAAAAGCAATCAGCCCCAGCATTTT. This encodes CASSVAGKSNQPQHF. The whole variable domain, remainder taken from reference TRBV9 and TRBJ1-5, is DSGVTQTPKHLITATGQRVTLRCSPRSGDLSVYWYQQSLDQGLQFLIQYYNGEERAKGNILERFSAQQFPDLHSELNLSSLELGDSALYFCASSVAGKSNQPQHFGDGTRLSIL.

This chain uses TRBV11-2 with TRBJ1-2; D may be TRBD1 (6 bases). Trimming took off 5 bases at V and 3 bases at J, with 16 bases between the two ends. This CDR3 spans 15 amino acids. In germline, CDR1 is SGHAT, CDR2 FQNNGV. In nucleotides, the CDR3 is TGTGCCAGCAGCGCCCATAGGGGGAAAGACTATGGCTACACCTTC. This sequence encodes CASSAHRGKDYGYTF.

The V gene is TRBV5-5, the J gene TRBJ2-3; D call uncertain. Trimming shortened V by 1 base and J by 10 bases, and 13 bases separated the two germline ends. Germline values: CDR1 SGHKS, CDR2 YYEKEE (reference sequence). This CDR3 is 13 amino acids long. CDR3 DNA sequence: TGTGCCAGCAGCTTGTTGCCCCTGGAGTCGCAGTATTTT. This gives the protein CASSLLPLESQYF.

The rearrangement joins TRBV20-1 to TRBJ2-5, with 10 bases identical to TRBD2. J was trimmed by 1 base and V by 3 bases; bases with no gene match: 8. The germline gives CDR1 DFQATT, CDR2 SNEGSKA (reference sequence). This CDR3 is 16 amino acids long. CDR3 sequence reads: CSASGGSGRIQETQYF. As DNA, the CDR3 is TGCAGTGCTAGTGGAGGTAGCGGGAGGATCCAAGAGACCCAGTACTTC.

This sequence joins TRBV19 and TRBJ2-1; 9 bases line up with TRBD1. Germline V CDR1 and CDR2: LNHDA, SQIVND (reference sequence). The V and J ends lost 5 bases and 0 bases, in that order; junction bases with no gene match: 5. This CDR3 is 16 amino acids long. Written as DNA, the CDR3 is TGTGCCAGTAGTCCTGGGACAGGGAGCTCCTACAATGAGCAGTTCTTC. Residues: CASSPGTGSSYNEQFF.

The chain employs TRBV9 and TRBJ2-7, with D perhaps TRBD1 (6 bases). V was trimmed by 3 bases and J by 6 bases, leaving 25 bases between them. This CDR3 region has 17 residues. CDR1 is SGDLS, CDR2 YYNGEE, per germline. The CDR3 DNA follows: TGTGCCAGCAGCGAGGAAAAAATAACAGGGTTCCCTGGCGAGCAGTACTTC. Its translation is CASSEEKITGFPGEQYF. The whole variable domain, filled in from reference TRBV9 and TRBJ2-7, reads DSGVTQTPKHLITATGQRVTLRCSPRSGDLSVYWYQQSLDQGLQFLIQYYNGEERAKGNILERFSAQQFPDLHSELNLSSLELGDSALYFCASSEEKITGFPGEQYFGPGTRLTVT.

The chain couples TRBV7-2 to TRBJ2-3; 14 bases are shared with TRBD2. Germline V gene data show CDR1 as SGHTA and CDR2 as FQGNSA. The CDR3 consists of 18 residues. With 1 base clipped from V and 6 bases from J, the junction kept 9 bases outside the gene matches. CDR3 DNA: TGTGCCAGCAGCTTAGGATCGACTAGCGGGGGGGCTTCGGATACGCAGTATTTT. As protein: CASSLGSTSGGASDTQYF.

This chain connects TRBV6-2 or TRBV6-3 to TRBJ1-2; 7 nucleotides agree with TRBD1. CDR1 is MNHEY and CDR2 is SVGEGT in the germline V gene. CDR3 length equals 14 residues. The junction had 6 bases not matched to a gene; V was cut back by 2 bases and J by 6 bases. CDR3 nucleotide sequence: TGTGCCAGCAGTTACATGGGACAGAGCAATGGCTACACCTTC. This translates into CASSYMGQSNGYTF.

The chain combines TRBV11-2 with TRBJ2-3, with D maybe TRBD2 (6 bases). From germline, CDR1 is SGHAT and CDR2 FQNNGV. This CDR3 contains 16 residues. V was pared by 6 bases and J by 5 bases, with 21 bases between. Here the CDR3 reads CASSRNLAANVDTQYF. DNA of the CDR3: TGTGCCAGCAGTCGTAATTTAGCGGCCAACGTAGATACGCAGTATTTT.

The V gene is TRBV5-5, the J gene TRBJ1-2; perhaps TRBD1 as D (5 bases). The germline V and J ends were trimmed by 4 bases and 2 bases, with 12 bases remaining between them. Germline values: CDR1 SGHKS, CDR2 YYEKEE (reference sequence). This CDR3 comprises 14 residues. As DNA, the CDR3 is TGTGCCAGCAGCCCTATGACAGCAAACTATGGCTACACCTTC. It codes for CASSPMTANYGYTF.

This clone was observed a single time. The chain carries TRBV29-1 and TRBJ1-5; D uncertain. The ends were cut back, 4 bases at V and 5 bases at J, with 9 bases in the middle. Germline V gene lookup returns CDR1 SQVTM and CDR2 ANQGSEA. This CDR3 contains 12 residues. The CDR3 is CSVADGDQPQHF. The CDR3 region has the DNA TGCAGCGTTGCCGACGGGGATCAGCCCCAGCATTTT.

The chain is built from TRBV5-4 and TRBJ2-5, with D perhaps TRBD1 (6 bases). The CDR3 loop spans 14 amino acids. The V end lost 3 bases, the J end lost 4 bases, and 13 bases lay between the germline ends. Germline V gives CDR1 SGHNT, CDR2 YYREEE (reference sequence). CDR3 sequence: CASSSPGAGETQYF. CDR3 DNA sequence: TGTGCCAGCAGCTCGCCAGGGGCGGGAGAGACCCAGTACTTC.

The chain recombines TRBV19 with TRBJ1-2, with TRBD1 matching over 8 bases. Germline V lookup: CDR1 LNHDA, CDR2 SQIVND (reference sequence). The CDR3 runs 15 residues. V lost 7 bases to trimming and J lost 6 bases; unmatched junction nucleotides: 13. CDR3 loop: CASNLDRGKRNGYTF. CDR3 bases: TGTGCCAGTAACCTTGACAGGGGAAAGAGGAATGGCTACACCTTC.

The rearrangement joins TRBV11-3 to TRBJ2-2; 9 bases map to TRBD2. With V trimmed by 2 bases and J by 0 bases, 4 bases remained unmatched. Per germline, CDR1 SGHNT and CDR2 YENEEA. The length of the CDR3 is 17 residues. CDR3 DNA: TGTGCCAGCAGCTTATGGTTAGCGGGGGCGAACACCGGGGAGCTGTTTTTT. Translating gives CASSLWLAGANTGELFF.